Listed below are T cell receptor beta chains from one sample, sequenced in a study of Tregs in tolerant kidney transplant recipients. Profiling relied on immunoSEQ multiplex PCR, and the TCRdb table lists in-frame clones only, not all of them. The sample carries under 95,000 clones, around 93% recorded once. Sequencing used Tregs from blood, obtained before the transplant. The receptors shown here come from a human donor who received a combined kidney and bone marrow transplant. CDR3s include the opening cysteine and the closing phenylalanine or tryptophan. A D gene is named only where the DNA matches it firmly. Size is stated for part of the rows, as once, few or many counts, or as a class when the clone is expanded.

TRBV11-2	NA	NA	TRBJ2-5	TGTGCCAGCAGCTCCCTACAGGGCCCCCTTGAAACCCAGTACTTC	CASSSLQGPLETQYF
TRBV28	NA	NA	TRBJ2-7	TGTGCCAGCAGTTTAATAGGCAGGGACCGGGCCTACGAGCAGTACTTC	CASSLIGRDRAYEQYF
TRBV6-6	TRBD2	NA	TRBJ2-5	TGTGCCAGCAGGCCTAGCGGGAGTGAGACCCAGTACTTC	CASRPSGSETQYF
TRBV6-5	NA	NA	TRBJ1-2	TGTGCCAGCAGTTACGGTGACGACAGCTATGGCTACACCTTC	CASSYGDDSYGYTF
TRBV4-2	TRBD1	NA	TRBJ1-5	TGTGCCAGCAGCCCAGACAGGGTTTATAGCAATCAGCCCCAGCATTTT	CASSPDRVYSNQPQHF
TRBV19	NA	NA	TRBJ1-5	TGTGCCAGTAGTATGGGGGTAGGACAGCCCCAGCATTTT	CASSMGVGQPQHF
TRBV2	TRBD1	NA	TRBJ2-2	TGTGCCAGCAGGGGCACAGGGGGGCGGAACACCGGGGAGCTGTTTTTT	CASRGTGGRNTGELFF
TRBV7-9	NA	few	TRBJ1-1	TGTGCCAGCAGCTTAGGGGGCGATAGGAACACTGAAGCTTTCTTT	CASSLGGDRNTEAFF
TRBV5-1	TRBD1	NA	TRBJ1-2	TGCGCCAGCAGCCGAGACAGGGGGCAGAGCTATGGCTACACCTTC	CASSRDRGQSYGYTF
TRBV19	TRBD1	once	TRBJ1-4	TGTGCCAGTAGTATCTCTCGACAGGGCCCGAATGAAAAACTGTTTTTT	CASSISRQGPNEKLFF
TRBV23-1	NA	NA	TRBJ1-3	TGCGCCAGCACCGCAGGGGCAATTGGAAACACCATATATTTT	CASTAGAIGNTIYF
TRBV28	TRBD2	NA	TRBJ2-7	TGTGCCAGCAGTCGACGGACTAGCGGGTTATCCTCCTACGAGCAGTACTTC	CASSRRTSGLSSYEQYF
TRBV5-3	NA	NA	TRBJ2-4	TGTGCCAGAAGCTTGGAGGGCCCCCGGGGGAACATTCAGTACTTC	CARSLEGPRGNIQYF
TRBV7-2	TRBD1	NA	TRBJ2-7	TGTGCCAGCAGCTTAGCCGGGACAGGCAGCTACGAGCAGTACTTC	CASSLAGTGSYEQYF
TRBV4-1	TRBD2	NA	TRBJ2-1	TGCGCCAGCAGCCAAGCCCCCTCGACTAGCGGGAGGGCGTTGAGCAATGAGCAGTTCTTC	CASSQAPSTSGRALSNEQFF
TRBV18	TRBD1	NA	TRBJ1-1	TGTGCCAGCTCACCCAGACAGGGGGCGTCAACCGAGGCCACTGAAGCTTTCTTT	CASSPRQGASTEATEAFF
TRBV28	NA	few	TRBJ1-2	TGTGCCAGCAGCCCTCGGGTCTATGGCTACACCTTC	CASSPRVYGYTF
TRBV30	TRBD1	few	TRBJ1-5	TGTGCCTGGAGTAGGCCCACAGGGGGGGGGATAGGGACGGAGCAGCCCCAGCATTTT	CAWSRPTGGGIGTEQPQHF
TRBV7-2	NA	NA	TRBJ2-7	TGTGCCAGCAGCTTAGGTCCGGGGCCCGCCTACGAGCAGTACTTC	CASSLGPGPAYEQYF
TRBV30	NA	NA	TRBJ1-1	TGTGCCTGGAGTAAGAGAGGACCGGGAGAAGCTTTCTTT	CAWSKRGPGEAFF
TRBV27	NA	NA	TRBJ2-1	TGTGCCAGCAGTTTTGGGCGACTCAGATCTTCCTACAATGAGCAGTTCTTC	CASSFGRLRSSYNEQFF
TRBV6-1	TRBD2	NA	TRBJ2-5	TGTGCCAGCAGTGAAGCAATAGGGACTAGCGGGAGAATTGGGGAGAAAGAGACCCAGTACTTC	CASSEAIGTSGRIGEKETQYF
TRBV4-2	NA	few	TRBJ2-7	TGTGCCAGCAGCCAAATGTACGGGGCATGGGCGGGCGAGCAGTACTTC	CASSQMYGAWAGEQYF
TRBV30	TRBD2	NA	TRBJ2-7	TGTGCCTGGAGTGTACTAAGGGTGGCTAGCGGGACTCACGAGCAGTACTTC	CAWSVLRVASGTHEQYF
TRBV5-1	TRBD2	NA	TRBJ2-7	TGCGCCAGCAGCTTAACCGGGACTAGCGAATCCTACGAGCAGTACTTC	CASSLTGTSESYEQYF
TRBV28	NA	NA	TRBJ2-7	TGTGCCAGCAACCAATGGGGGGAAATCTACGAGCAGTACTTC	CASNQWGEIYEQYF
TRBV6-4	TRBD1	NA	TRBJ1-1	TGTGCCAGCAGGACACAGGGGGCGAGTACTGAAGCTTTCTTT	CASRTQGASTEAFF
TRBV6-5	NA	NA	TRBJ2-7	TGTGCCAGCAGACTCGAGGGGCGCAGAAACGAGCAGTACTTC	CASRLEGRRNEQYF
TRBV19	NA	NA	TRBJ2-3	TGTGCCAGTAGTATATCCAGCGGAGGGGTAACAGATACGCAGTATTTT	CASSISSGGVTDTQYF
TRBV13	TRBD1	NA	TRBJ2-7	TGTGCCAGCAGACTTACAGGGGCGTACGAGCAGTACTTC	CASRLTGAYEQYF
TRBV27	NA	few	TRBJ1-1	TGTGCCAGCAGAAGCAGTTTGAACACTGAAGCTTTCTTT	CASRSSLNTEAFF
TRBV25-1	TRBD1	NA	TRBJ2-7	TGTGCCAGCAGTGATACGGGACAGGGGTCCTACGAGCAGTACTTC	CASSDTGQGSYEQYF
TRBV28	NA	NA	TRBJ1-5	TGTGCCAGCAGTTTAAGATTTGATCAGCCCCAGCATTTT	CASSLRFDQPQHF
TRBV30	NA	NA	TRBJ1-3	TGTGCCTGGAGTGTACGTGGAAACACCATATATTTT	CAWSVRGNTIYF
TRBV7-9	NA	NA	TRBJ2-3	TGTGCCAGCAGCTTAAACCCAGGGGAGGGCACAGATACGCAGTATTTT	CASSLNPGEGTDTQYF
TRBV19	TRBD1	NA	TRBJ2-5	TGTGCCAGTGGCCGAGGGGGCCTGGGGGAGACCCAGTACTTC	CASGRGGLGETQYF
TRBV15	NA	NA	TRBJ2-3	TGTGCCACCAGCAGTGAGGGAGACAGCAGCACAGATACGCAGTATTTT	CATSSEGDSSTDTQYF
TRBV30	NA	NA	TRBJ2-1	TGTGCCTGGACCCGACTGTCGGCGCAGTTCTTC	CAWTRLSAQFF
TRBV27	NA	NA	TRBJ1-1	TGTGCCAGCAGTTTTGGGGGGTGGGGGAACACTGAAGCTTTCTTT	CASSFGGWGNTEAFF
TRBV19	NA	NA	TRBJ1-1	TGTGCCAGTAGTATGGACTCAGGGTATGACTTGAACACTGAAGCTTTCTTT	CASSMDSGYDLNTEAFF
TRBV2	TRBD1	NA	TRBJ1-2	TGTGCCAGCGGACCCGGGACAGGCAACTATGGCTACACCTTC	CASGPGTGNYGYTF
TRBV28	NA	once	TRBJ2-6	TGTGCCGGCAGGCTGCCATCCTCTGGGGCCAACGTCCTGACTTTC	CAGRLPSSGANVLTF
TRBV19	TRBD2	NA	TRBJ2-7	TGTGCCAGTAGTCTAGGGACTAGCGGGAGCTCCTACGAGCAGTACTTC	CASSLGTSGSSYEQYF
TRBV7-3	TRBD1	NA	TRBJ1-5	TGTGCCAGCAGCCCAGGACAGGTAAGCAATCAGCCCCAGCATTTT	CASSPGQVSNQPQHF
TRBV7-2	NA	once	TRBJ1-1	TGTGCCAGCAGCGCCAGAATTATCGGGAGCCAAGAAGCTTTTTTT	CASSARIIGSQEAFF
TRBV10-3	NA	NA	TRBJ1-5	TGTGCCTCTTCCGGGACACCTAGCAATCAGCCCCAGCATTTT	CASSGTPSNQPQHF
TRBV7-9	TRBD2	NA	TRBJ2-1	TGTGCCAGCAGCCTAGGGCAGGGACTAGCGGGAAATGAGCAGTTCTTC	CASSLGQGLAGNEQFF
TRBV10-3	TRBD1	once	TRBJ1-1	TGTGCCATCAGTGAAAGGGGGCTGAGGGAGGGGAACACTGAAGCTTTCTTT	CAISERGLREGNTEAFF
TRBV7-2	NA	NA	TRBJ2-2	TGTGCCAGCACCGGACAGCCGAACACCGGGGAGCTGTTTTTT	CASTGQPNTGELFF
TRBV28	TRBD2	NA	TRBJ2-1	TGTGCCAGCACCAAAGCGGGAGACCCCTACAATGAGCAGTTCTTC	CASTKAGDPYNEQFF
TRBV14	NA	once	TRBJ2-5	TGTGCCAGCAGCCCACTACGGGCAGTTGGGGAGACCCAGTACTTC	CASSPLRAVGETQYF
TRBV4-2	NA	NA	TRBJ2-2	TGTGCCAGCAGCCGAGAATCCGGGACGAACACCGGGGAGCTGTTTTTT	CASSRESGTNTGELFF
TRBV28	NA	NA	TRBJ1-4	TGTGCCAGCAGTACAGGGAGAGCTAATGAAAAACTGTTTTTT	CASSTGRANEKLFF
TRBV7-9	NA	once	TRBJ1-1	TGTGCCAGCAGCGAACAGGGTAGCACTGAAGCTTTCTTT	CASSEQGSTEAFF
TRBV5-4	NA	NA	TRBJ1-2	TGTGCCAGCAGCTTGGTGGTCCGGGGCGGCGCCGGAGGCTACACCTTC	CASSLVVRGGAGGYTF
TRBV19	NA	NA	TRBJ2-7	TGTGCCAGTAGTATAGCCCAAGGGGGATCCTACGAGCAGTACTTC	CASSIAQGGSYEQYF
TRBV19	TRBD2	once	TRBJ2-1	TGTGCCAGTAGTATTCCGGCGGGAGGACGAAATGAGCAGTTCTTC	CASSIPAGGRNEQFF